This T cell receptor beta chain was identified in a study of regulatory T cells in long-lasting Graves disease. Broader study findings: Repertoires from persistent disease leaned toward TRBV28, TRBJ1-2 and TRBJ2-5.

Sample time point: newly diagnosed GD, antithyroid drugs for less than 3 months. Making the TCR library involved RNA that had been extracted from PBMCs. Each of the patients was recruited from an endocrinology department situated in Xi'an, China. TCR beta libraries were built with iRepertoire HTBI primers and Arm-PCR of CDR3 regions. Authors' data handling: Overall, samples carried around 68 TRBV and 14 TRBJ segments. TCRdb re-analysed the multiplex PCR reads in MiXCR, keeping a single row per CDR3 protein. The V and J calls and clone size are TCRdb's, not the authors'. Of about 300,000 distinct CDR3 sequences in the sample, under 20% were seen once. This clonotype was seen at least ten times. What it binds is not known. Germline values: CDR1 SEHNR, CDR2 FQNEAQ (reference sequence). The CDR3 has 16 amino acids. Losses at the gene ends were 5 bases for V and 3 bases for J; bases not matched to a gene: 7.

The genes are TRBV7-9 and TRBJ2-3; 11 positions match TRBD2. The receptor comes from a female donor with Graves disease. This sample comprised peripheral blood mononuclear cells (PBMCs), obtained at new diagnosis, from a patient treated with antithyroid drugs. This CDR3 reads CASSRTLAGVTDTQYF. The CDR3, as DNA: TGTGCCAGCAGCCGGACACTAGCGGGAGTGACAGATACGCAGTATTTT.